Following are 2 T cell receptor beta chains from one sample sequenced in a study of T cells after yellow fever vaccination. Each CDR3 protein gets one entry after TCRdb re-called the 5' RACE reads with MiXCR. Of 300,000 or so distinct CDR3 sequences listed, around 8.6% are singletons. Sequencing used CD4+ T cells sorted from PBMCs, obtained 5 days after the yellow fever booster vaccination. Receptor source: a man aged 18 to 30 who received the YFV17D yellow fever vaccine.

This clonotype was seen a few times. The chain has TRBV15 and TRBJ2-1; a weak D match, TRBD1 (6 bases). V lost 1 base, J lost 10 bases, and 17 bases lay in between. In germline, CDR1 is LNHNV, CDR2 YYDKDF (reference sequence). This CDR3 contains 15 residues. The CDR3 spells CATSRGTDQEGEQFF. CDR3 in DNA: TGTGCCACCAGCAGAGGGACAGACCAGGAAGGGGAGCAGTTCTTC. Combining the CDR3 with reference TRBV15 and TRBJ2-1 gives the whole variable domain DAMVIQNPRYQVTQFGKPVTLSCSQTLNHNVMYWYQQKSSQAPKLLFHYYDKDFNNEADTPDNFQSRRPNTSFCFLDIRSPGLGDTAMYLCATSRGTDQEGEQFFGPGTRLTVL.

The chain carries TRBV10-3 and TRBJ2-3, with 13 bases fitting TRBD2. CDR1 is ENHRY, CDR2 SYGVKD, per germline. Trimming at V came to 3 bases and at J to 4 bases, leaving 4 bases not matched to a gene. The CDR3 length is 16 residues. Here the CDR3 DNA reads TGTGCCATCAGTGATTCCGGGACTAGCGGGGCAGATACGCAGTATTTT. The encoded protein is CAISDSGTSGADTQYF.